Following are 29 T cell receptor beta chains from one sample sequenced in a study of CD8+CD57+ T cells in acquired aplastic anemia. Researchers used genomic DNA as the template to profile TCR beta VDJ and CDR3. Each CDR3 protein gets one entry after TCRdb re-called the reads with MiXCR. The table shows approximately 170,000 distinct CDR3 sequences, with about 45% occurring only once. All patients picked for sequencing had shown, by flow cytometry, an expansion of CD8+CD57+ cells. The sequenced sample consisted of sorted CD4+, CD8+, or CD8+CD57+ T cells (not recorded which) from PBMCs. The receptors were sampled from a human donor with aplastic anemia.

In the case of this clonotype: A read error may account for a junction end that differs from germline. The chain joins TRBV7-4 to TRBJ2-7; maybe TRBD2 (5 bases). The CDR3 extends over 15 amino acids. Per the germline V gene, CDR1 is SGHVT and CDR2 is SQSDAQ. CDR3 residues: CASTSTEEASYEQYF. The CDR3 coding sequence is TGCGCCAGCACCTCCACAGAGGAGGCTTCCTACGAGCAGTACTTC.

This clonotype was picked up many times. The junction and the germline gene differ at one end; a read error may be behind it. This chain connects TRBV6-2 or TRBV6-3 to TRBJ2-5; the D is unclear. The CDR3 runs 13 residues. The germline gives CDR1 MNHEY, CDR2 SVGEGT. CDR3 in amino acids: CASSYSGGETQYF. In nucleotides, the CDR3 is TGTGCCAGCAGCTACTCGGGTGGGGAGACCCAGTACTTC.

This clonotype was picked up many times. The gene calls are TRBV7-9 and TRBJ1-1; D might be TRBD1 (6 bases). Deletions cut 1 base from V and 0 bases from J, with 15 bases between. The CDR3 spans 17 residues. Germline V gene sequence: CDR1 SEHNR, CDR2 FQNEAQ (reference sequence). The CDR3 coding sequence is TGTGCCAGCAGCTTAGGTCTGACAGGTGTAATGAACACTGAAGCTTTCTTT. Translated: CASSLGLTGVMNTEAFF.

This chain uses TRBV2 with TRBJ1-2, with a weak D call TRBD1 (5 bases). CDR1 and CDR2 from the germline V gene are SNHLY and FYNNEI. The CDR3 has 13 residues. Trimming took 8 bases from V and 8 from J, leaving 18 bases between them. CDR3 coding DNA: TGTGCCAGCCAGGGCGGGGGGATGGGAGGCTACACCTTC. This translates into CASQGGGMGGYTF.

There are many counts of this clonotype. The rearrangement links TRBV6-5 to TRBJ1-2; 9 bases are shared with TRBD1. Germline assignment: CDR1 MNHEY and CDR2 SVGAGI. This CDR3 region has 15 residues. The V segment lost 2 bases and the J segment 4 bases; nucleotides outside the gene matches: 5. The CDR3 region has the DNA TGTGCCAGCAGTTACGAGGGACAGGGAGGCTATGGCTACACCTTC. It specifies CASSYEGQGGYGYTF.

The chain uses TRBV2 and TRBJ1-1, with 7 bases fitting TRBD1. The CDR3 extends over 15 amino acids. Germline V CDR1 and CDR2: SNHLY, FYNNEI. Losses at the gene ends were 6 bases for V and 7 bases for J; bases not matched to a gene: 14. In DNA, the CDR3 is TGTGCCAGCAGCCGCGGACAGGACCCGTGGAGTGAAGCTTTCTTT. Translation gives CASSRGQDPWSEAFF.

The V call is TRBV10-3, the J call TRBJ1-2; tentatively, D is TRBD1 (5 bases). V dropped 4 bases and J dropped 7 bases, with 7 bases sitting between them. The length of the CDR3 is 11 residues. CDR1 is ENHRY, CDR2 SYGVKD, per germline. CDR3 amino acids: CAISVGGGYTF. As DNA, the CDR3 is TGTGCCATCAGTGTTGGGGGTGGCTACACCTTC.

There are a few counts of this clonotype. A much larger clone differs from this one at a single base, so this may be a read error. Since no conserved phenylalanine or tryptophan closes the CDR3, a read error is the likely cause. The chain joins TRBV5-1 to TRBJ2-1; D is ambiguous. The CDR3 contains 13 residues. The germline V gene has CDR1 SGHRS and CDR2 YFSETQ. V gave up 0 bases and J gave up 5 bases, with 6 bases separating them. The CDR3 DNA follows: TGCGCCAGCAGCTTGGATCGGAACAATGAGCAGTTCCTC. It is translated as CASSLDRNNEQFL.

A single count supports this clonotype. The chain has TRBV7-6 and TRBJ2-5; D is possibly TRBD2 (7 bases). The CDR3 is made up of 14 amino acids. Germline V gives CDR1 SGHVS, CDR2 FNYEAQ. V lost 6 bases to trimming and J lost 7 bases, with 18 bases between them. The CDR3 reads CASRAVGGPVTQYF. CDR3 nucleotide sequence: TGTGCCAGCAGGGCTGTGGGGGGGCCAGTGACCCAGTACTTC.

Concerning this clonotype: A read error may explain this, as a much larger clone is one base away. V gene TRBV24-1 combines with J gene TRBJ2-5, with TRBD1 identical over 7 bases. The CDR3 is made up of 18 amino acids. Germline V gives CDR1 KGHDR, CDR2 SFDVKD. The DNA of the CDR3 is TGTGCCACCAGTGATTTGCGGGACAGAGTTTTAGGCGCAGATACGCGGTATTTT. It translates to CATSDLRDRVLGADTRYF.

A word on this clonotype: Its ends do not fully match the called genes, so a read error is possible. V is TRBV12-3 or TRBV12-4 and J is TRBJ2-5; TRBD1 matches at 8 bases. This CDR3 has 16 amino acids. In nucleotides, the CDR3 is TGTGCCTGCAGTTTAGGGGCAGGGGGCAAATTAGAGACCCAGTACTTC. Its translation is CACSLGAGGKLETQYF.

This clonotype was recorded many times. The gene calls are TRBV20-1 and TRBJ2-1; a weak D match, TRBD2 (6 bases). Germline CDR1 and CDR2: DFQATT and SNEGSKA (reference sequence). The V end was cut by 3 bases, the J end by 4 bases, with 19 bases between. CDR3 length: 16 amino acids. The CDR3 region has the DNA TGCAGTGCTAGTAGGCCCGGGGCTAGCGTTTACAATGAGCAGTTCTTC. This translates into CSASRPGASVYNEQFF.

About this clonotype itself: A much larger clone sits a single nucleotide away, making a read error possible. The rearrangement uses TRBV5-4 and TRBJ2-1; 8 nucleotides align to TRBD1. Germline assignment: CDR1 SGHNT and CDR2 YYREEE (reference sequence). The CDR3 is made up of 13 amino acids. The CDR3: CASSMDRANEEFF. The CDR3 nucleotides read TGTGCCAGCAGCATGGACAGGGCCAATGAGGAGTTCTTC.

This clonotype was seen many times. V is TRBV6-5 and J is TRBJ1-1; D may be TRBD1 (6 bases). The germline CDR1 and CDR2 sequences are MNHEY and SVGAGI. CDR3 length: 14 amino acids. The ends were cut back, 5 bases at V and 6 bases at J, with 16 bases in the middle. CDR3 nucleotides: TGTGCCAGCAGTCACAGGGCCAGCAACCCTGAAGCTTTCTTT. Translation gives CASSHRASNPEAFF.

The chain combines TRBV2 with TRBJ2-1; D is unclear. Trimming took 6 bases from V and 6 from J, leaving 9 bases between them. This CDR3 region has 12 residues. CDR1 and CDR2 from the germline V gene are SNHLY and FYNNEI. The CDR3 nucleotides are TGTGCCAGCAGAGACGACCGCAATGAGCAGTTCTTC. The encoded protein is CASRDDRNEQFF.

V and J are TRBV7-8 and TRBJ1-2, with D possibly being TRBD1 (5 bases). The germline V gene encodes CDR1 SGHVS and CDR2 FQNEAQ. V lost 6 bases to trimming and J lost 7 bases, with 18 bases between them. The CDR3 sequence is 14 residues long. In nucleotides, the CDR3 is TGTGCCAGCAGGTCACCGGGGGGGTCTAGTGGCTACACCTTC. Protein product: CASRSPGGSSGYTF. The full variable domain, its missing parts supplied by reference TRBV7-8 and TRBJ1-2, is GAGVSQSPRYKVAKRGQDVALRCDPISGHVSLFWYQQALGQGPEFLTYFQNEAQLDKSGLPSDRFFAERPEGSVSTLKIQRTQQEDSAVYLCASRSPGGSSGYTFGSGTRLTVV.

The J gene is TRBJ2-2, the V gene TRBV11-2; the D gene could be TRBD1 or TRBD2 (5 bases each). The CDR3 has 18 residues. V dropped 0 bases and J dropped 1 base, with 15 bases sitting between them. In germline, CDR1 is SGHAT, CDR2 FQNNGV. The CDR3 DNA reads TGTGCCAGCAGCTTAGAATCCGTAGGGACGGGGAACACCGGGGAGCTGTTTTTT. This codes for CASSLESVGTGNTGELFF.

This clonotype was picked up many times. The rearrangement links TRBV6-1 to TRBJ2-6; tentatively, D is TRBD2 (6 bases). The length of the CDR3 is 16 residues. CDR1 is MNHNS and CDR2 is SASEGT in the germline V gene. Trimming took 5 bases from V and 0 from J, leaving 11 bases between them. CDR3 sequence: CASSRDSVSGANVLTF. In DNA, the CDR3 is TGTGCCAGCAGTCGGGACTCTGTCTCTGGGGCCAACGTCCTGACTTTC.

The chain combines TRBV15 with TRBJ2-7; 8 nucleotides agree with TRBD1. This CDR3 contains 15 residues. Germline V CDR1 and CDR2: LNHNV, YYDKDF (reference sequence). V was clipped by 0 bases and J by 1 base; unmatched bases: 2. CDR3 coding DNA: TGTGCCACCAGCAGAGATGACAGGGGATCCTACGAGCAGTACTTC. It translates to CATSRDDRGSYEQYF.

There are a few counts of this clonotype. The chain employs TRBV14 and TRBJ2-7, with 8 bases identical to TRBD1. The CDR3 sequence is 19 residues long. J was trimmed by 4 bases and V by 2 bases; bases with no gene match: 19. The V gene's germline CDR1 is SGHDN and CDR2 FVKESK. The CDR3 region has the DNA TGTGCCAGCAGCCAAAAAGGAACATTTCCGGGACAGGCAGAATACGAGCAGTACTTC. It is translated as CASSQKGTFPGQAEYEQYF.

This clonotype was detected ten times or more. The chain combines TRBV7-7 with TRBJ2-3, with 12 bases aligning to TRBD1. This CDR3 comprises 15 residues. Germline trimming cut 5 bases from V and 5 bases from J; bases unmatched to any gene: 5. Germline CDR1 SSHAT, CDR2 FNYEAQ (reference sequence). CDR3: CASSRGQGAGDTQYF. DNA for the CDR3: TGTGCCAGCAGCCGGGGACAGGGGGCCGGAGATACGCAGTATTTT. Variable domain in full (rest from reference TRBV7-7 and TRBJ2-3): GAGVSQSPRYKVTKRGQDVTLRCDPISSHATLYWYQQALGQGPEFLTYFNYEAQPDKSGLPSDRFSAERPEGSISTLTIQRTEQRDSAMYRCASSRGQGAGDTQYFGPGTRLTVL.

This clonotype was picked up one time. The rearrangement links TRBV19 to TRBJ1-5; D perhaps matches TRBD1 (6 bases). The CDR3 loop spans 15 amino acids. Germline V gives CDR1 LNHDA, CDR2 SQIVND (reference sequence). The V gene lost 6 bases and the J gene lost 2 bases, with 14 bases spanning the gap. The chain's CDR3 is CASRLDRRRNQPQHF. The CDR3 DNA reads TGTGCCAGTAGATTAGACAGGAGGCGCAATCAGCCCCAGCATTTT.

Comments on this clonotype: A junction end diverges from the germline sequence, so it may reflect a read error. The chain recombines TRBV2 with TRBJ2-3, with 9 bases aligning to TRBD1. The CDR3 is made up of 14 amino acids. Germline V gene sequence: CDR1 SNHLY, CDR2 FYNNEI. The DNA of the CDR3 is TGTGCCAGCAGTGTGGACAGGGGTATGGGTACGCAGTACTTT. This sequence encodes CASSVDRGMGTQYF.

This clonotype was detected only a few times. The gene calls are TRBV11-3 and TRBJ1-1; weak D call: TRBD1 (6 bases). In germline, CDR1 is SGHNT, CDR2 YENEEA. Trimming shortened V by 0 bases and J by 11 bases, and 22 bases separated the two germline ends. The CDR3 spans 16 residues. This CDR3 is CASSLDWRQEHPGAFF. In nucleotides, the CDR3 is TGTGCCAGCAGCTTAGATTGGAGACAGGAGCACCCCGGGGCTTTCTTT.

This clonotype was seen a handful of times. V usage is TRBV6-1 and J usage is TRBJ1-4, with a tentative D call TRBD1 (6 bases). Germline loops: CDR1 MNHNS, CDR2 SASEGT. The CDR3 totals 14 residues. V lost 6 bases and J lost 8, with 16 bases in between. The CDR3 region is CASRIQGLWEKLFF. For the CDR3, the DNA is TGTGCCAGCAGGATACAGGGTCTTTGGGAAAAACTGTTTTTT.

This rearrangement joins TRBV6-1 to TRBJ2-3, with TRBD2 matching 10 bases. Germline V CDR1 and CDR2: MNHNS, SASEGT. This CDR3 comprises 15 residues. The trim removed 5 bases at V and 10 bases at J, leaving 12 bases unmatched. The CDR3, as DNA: TGTGCCAGCAGTATTCTAGCGGGAGTTCGGGATGCGCAGTATTTT. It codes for CASSILAGVRDAQYF.

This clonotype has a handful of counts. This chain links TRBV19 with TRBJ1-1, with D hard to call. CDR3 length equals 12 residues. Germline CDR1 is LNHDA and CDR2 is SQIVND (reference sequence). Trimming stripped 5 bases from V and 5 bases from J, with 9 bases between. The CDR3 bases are TGTGCCAGTAGTGTTGAGGGAACTGAAGCTTTCTTT. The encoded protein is CASSVEGTEAFF. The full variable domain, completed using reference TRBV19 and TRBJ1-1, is DGGITQSPKYLFRKEGQNVTLSCEQNLNHDAMYWYRQDPGQGLRLIYYSQIVNDFQKGDIAEGYSVSREKKESFPLTVTSAQKNPTAFYLCASSVEGTEAFFGQGTRLTVV.

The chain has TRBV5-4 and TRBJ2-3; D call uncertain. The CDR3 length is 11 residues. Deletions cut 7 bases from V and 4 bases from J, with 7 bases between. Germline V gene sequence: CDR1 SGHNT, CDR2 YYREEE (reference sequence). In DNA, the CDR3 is TGTGCCAGCGGGATCGCAGATACGCAGTATTTT. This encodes CASGIADTQYF.

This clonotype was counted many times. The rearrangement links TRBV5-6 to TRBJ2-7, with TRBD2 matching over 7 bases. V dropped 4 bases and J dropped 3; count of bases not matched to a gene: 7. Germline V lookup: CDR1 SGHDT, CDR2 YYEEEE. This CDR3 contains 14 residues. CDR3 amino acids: CASSRGGSGYEQYV. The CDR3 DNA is TGTGCCAGCAGCCGGGGAGGGAGTGGCTACGAGCAGTACGTC.